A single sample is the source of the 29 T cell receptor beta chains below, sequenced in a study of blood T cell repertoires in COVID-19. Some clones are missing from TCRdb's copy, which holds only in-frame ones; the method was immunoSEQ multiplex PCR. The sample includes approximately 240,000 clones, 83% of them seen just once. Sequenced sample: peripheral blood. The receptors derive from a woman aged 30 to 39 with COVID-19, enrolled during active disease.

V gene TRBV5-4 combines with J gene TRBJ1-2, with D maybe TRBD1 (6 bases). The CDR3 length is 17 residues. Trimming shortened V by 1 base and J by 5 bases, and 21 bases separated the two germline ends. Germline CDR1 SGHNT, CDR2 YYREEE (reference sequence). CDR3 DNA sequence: TGTGCCAGCAGCTTGCAGGACAGTTCCCTATCGCCTTATGGCTACACCTTC. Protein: CASSLQDSSLSPYGYTF.

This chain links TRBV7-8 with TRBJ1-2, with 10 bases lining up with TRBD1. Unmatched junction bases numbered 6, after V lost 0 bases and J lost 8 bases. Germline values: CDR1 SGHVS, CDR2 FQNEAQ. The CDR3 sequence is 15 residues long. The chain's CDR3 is CASSLARDRGSGYTF. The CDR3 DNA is TGTGCCAGCAGCTTAGCGCGGGACAGGGGATCCGGCTACACCTTC.

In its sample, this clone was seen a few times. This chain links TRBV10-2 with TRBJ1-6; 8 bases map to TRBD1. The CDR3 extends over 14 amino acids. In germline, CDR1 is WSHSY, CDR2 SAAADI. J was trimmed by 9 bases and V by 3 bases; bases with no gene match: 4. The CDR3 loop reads CASSESDRGSPLHF. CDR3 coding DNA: TGCGCCAGCAGTGAAAGTGACAGGGGTTCACCCCTCCACTTT.

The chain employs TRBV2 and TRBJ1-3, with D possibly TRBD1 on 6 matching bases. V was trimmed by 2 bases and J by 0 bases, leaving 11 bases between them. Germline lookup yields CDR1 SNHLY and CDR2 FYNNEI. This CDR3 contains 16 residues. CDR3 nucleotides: TGTGCCAGCAGTGAAACAGGGAAAAGCTCTGGAAACACCATATATTTT. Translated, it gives CASSETGKSSGNTIYF.

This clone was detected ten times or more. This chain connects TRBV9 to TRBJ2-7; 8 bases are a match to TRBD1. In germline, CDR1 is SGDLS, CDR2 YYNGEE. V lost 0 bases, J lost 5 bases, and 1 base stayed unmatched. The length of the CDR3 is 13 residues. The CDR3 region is CASSVETGDEQYF. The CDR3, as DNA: TGTGCCAGCAGCGTAGAGACAGGGGACGAGCAGTACTTC.

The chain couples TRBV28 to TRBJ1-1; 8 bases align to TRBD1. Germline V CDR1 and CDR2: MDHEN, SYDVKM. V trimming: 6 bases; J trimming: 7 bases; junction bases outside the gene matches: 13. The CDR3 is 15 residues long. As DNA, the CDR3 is TGTGCCAGCAGGCTAACGGACAGGGTGAGGGGTGAAGCTTTCTTT. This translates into CASRLTDRVRGEAFF.

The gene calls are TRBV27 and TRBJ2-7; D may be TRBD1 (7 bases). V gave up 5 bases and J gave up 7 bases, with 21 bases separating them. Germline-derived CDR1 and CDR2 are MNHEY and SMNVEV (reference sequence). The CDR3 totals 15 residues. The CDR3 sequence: CASSLSSSPGGEQYF. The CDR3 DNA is TGTGCCAGCAGTCTTTCTAGTTCCCCAGGGGGGGAGCAGTACTTC.

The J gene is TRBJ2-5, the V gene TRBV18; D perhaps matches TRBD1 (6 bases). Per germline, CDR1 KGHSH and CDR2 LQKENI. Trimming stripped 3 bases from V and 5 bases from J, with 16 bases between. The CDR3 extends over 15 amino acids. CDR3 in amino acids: CASSPQTGRGETQYF. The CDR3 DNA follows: TGTGCCAGCTCACCCCAAACAGGGAGAGGTGAGACCCAGTACTTC.

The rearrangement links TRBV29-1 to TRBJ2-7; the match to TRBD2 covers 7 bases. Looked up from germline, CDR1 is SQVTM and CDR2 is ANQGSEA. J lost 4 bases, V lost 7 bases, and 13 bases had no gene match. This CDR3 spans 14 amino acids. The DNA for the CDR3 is TGCAGCGCTTCAAAGAGAGGGGAGGGGTACGAGCAGTACTTC. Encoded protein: CSASKRGEGYEQYF.

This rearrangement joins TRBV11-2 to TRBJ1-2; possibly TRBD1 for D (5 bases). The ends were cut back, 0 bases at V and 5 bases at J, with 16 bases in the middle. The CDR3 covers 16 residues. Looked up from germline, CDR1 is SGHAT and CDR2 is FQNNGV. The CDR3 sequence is CASSLEPGLILYGYTF. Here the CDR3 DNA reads TGTGCCAGCAGCTTAGAGCCGGGACTTATTCTATATGGCTACACCTTC.

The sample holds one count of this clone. The CDR3 region has the DNA TGTGCCAGCAGCTGGGACAGTTCTGAAGCTTTCTTT. Protein sequence: CASSWDSSEAFF. This chain uses TRBV5-4 with TRBJ1-1; 7 nucleotides match TRBD1. J gave up 6 bases and V 3 bases, and 2 bases lay outside the gene matches. The germline gives CDR1 SGHNT, CDR2 YYREEE (reference sequence). This CDR3 has 12 amino acids.

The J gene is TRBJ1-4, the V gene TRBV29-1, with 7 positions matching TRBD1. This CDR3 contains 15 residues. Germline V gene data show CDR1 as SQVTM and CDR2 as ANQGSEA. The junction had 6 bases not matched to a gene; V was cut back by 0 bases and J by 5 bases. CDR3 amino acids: CSVEDPSTGNEKLFF. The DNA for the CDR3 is TGCAGCGTTGAAGACCCCTCGACAGGGAATGAAAAACTGTTTTTT.

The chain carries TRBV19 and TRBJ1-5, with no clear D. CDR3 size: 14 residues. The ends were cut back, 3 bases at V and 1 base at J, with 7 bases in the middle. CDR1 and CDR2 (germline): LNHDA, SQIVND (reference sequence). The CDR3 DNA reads TGTGCCAGTAGTATTAGATGGAGCAATCAGCCCCAGCATTTT. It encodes CASSIRWSNQPQHF.

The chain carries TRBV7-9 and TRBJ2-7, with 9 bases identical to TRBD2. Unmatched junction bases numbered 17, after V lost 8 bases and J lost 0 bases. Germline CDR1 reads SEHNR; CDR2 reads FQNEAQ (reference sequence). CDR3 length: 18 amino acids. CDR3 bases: TGTGCCAGCTCCCCGGCCGGTAGCGGGAGCCGAAACTCCTACGAGCAGTACTTC. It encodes CASSPAGSGSRNSYEQYF.

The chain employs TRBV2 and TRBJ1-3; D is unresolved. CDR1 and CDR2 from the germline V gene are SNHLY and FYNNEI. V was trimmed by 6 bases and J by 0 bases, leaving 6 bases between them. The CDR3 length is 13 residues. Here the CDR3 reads CASRYTSGNTIYF. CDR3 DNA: TGTGCCAGCAGGTACACCTCTGGAAACACCATATATTTT.

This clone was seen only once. CDR3 loop: CASSQTGIEQYF. CDR3 sequence (DNA): TGTGCCAGCAGCCAGACAGGGATCGAGCAGTACTTC. The chain links TRBV5-6 to TRBJ2-7, with 7 bases fitting TRBD1. With V trimmed by 4 bases and J by 6 bases, 4 bases remained unmatched. This CDR3 comprises 12 residues. Germline lookup yields CDR1 SGHDT and CDR2 YYEEEE.

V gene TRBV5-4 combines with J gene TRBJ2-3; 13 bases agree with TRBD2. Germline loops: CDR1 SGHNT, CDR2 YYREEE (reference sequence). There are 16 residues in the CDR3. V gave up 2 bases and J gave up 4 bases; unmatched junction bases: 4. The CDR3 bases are TGTGCCAGCAGCTTTGGACTAGCGGGGGAAGCAGATACGCAGTATTTT. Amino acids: CASSFGLAGEADTQYF. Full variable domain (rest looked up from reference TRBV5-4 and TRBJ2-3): ETGVTQSPTHLIKTRGQQVTLRCSSQSGHNTVSWYQQALGQGPQFIFQYYREEENGRGNFPPRFSGLQFPNYSSELNVNALELDDSALYLCASSFGLAGEADTQYFGPGTRLTVL.

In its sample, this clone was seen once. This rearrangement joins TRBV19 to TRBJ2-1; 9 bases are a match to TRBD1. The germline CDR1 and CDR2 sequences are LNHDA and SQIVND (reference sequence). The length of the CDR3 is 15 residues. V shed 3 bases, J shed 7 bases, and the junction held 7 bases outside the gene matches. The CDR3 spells CASSMAWTGVNEQFF. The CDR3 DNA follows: TGTGCCAGTAGTATGGCCTGGACAGGGGTTAATGAGCAGTTCTTC. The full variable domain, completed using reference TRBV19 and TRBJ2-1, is DGGITQSPKYLFRKEGQNVTLSCEQNLNHDAMYWYRQDPGQGLRLIYYSQIVNDFQKGDIAEGYSVSREKKESFPLTVTSAQKNPTAFYLCASSMAWTGVNEQFFGPGTRLTVL.

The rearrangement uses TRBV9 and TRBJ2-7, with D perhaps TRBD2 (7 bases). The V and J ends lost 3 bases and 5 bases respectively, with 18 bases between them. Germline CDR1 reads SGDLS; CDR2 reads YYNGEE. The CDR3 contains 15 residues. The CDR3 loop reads CASSAGGLLGDEQYF. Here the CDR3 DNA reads TGTGCCAGCAGCGCCGGGGGGCTCTTGGGGGACGAGCAGTACTTC.

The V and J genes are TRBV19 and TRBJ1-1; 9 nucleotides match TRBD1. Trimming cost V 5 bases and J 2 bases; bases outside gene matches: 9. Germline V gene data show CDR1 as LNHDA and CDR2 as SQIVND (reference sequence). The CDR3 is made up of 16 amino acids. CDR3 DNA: TGTGCCAGTAGTCTAGGACAGGGGATTACAAACACTGAAGCTTTCTTT. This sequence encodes CASSLGQGITNTEAFF.

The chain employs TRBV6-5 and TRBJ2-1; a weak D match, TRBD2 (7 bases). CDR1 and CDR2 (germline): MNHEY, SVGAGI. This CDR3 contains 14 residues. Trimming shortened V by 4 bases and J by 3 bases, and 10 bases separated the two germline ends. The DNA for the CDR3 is TGTGCCAGCAGTTGGGGGGGCGACTACAATGAGCAGTTCTTC. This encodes CASSWGGDYNEQFF.

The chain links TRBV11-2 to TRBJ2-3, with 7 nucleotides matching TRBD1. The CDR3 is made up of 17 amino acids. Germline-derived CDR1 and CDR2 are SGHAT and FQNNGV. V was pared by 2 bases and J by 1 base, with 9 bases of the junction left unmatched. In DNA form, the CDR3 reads TGTGCCAGCAGCTTATATAGGGGGCTCGGAGGCACAGATACGCAGTATTTT. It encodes CASSLYRGLGGTDTQYF.

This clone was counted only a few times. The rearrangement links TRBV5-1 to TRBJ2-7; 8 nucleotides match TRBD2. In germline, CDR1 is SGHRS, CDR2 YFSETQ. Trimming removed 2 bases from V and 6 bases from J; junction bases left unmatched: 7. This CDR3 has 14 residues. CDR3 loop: CASSFGGAGGEQYF. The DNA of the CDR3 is TGCGCCAGCAGCTTCGGGGGGGCCGGGGGCGAGCAGTACTTC.

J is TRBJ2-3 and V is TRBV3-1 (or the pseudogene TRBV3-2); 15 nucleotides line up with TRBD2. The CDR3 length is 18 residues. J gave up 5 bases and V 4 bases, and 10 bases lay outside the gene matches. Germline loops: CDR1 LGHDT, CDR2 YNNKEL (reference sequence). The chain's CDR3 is CASSLGLAGGRRIDTQYF. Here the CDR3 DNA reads TGTGCCAGCAGCCTCGGACTAGCGGGGGGGAGAAGAATAGATACGCAGTATTTT.

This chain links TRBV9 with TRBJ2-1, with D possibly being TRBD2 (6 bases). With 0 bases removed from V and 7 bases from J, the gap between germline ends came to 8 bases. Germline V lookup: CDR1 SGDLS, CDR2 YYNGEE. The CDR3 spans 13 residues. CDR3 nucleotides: TGTGCCAGCAGCGTAGTCGGGAGTAATGAGCAGTTCTTC. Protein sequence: CASSVVGSNEQFF.

DNA for the CDR3: TGCGCCAGCAGCCAAGTCAGTAGCGCAGGGGTTGGAAACACCATATATTTT. It specifies CASSQVSSAGVGNTIYF. V gene TRBV4-3 combines with J gene TRBJ1-3; possibly TRBD1 for D (6 bases). The CDR3 length is 17 residues. Trimming cost V 1 base and J 3 bases, with 16 bases left between them. Per germline, CDR1 LGHNA and CDR2 YSLEER.

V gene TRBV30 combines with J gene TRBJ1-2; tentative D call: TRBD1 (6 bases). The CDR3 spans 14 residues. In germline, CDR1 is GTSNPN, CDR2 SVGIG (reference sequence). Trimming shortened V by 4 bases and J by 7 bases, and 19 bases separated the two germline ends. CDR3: CAWTSPQGRGGYTF. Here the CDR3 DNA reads TGTGCCTGGACCTCCCCTCAGGGGCGCGGTGGCTACACCTTC.

The CDR3 region is CASSRTGGREEQYF. CDR3 nucleotide sequence: TGCGCCAGCAGCCGGACAGGGGGCAGGGAGGAGCAGTACTTC. The J gene is TRBJ2-7, the V gene TRBV5-1, with TRBD1 identical over 11 bases. J lost 7 bases, V lost 4 bases, and 7 bases had no gene match. The CDR3 has 14 residues. CDR1 is SGHRS and CDR2 is YFSETQ in the germline V gene.

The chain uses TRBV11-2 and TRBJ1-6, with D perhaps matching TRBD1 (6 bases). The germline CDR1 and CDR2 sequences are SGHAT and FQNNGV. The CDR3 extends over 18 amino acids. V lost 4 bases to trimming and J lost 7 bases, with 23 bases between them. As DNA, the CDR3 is TGTGCCAGCAGCTCCGAGTGGGGGCCGGGACGCCTCAATTCACCCCTCCACTTT. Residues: CASSSEWGPGRLNSPLHF.